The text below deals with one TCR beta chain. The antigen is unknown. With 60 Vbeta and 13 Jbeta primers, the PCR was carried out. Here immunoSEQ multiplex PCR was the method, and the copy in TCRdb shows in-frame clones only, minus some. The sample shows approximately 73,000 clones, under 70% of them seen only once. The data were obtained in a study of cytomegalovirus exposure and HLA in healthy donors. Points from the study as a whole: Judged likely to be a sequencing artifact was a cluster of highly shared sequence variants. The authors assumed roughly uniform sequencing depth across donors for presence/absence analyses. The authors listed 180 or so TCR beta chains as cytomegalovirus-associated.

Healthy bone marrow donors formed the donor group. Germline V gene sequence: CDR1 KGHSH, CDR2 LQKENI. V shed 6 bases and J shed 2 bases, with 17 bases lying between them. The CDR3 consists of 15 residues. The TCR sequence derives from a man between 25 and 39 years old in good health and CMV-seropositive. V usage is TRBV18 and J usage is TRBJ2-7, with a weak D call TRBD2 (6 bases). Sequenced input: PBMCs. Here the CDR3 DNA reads TGTGCCAGCTCGGGGGAGATGGCGGGACCCTACGAGCAGTACTTC. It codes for CASSGEMAGPYEQYF.